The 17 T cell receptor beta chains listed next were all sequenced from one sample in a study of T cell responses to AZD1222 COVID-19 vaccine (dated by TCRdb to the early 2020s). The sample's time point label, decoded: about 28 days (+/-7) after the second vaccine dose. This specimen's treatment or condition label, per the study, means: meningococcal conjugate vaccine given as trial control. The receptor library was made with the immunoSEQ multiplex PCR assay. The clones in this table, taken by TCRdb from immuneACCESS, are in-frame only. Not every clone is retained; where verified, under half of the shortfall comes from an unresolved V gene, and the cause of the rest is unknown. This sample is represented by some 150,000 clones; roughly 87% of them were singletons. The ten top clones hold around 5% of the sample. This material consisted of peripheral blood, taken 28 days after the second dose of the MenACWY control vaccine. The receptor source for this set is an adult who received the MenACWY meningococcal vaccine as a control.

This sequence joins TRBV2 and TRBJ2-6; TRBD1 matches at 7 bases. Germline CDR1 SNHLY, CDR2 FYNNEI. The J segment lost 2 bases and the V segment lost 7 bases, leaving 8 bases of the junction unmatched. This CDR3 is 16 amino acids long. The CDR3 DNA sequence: TGTGCCAGCAAGCCCTTCGGGACAGCTGGGGCCAACGTCCTGACTTTC. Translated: CASKPFGTAGANVLTF.

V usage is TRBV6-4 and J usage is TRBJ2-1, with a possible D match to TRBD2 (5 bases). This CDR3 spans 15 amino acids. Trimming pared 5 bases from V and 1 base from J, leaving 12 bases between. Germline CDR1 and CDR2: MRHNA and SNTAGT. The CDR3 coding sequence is TGTGCCAGCAGTCGAGATGGAGGATCCTACAATGAGCAGTTCTTC. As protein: CASSRDGGSYNEQFF.

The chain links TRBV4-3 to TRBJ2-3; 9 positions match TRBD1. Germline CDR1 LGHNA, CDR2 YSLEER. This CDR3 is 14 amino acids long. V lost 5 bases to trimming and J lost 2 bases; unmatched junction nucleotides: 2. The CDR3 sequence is CASSLQGATDTQYF. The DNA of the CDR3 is TGCGCCAGCAGCTTACAGGGGGCCACAGATACGCAGTATTTT.

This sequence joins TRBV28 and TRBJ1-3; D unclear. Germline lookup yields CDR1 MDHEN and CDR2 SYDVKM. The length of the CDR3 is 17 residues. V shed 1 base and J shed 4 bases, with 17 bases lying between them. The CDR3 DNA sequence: TGTGCCAGCAGTTTATCTACCGCCCTTCTGGTGGGAAACACCATATATTTT. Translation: CASSLSTALLVGNTIYF. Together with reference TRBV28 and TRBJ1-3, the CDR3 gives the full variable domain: DVKVTQSSRYLVKRTGEKVFLECVQDMDHENMFWYRQDPGLGLRLIYFSYDVKMKEKGDIPEGYSVSREKKERFSLILESASTNQTSMYLCASSLSTALLVGNTIYFGEGSWLTVV.

The CDR3 spells CASSHGAGKANQPQHF. The CDR3 DNA is TGTGCCAGCAGCCATGGCGCGGGTAAGGCAAATCAGCCCCAGCATTTT. This sequence joins TRBV28 and TRBJ1-5; no clear D gene. CDR3 length equals 16 residues. Germline-derived CDR1 and CDR2 are MDHEN and SYDVKM. Trimming took off 6 bases at V and 4 bases at J, with 19 bases between the two ends.

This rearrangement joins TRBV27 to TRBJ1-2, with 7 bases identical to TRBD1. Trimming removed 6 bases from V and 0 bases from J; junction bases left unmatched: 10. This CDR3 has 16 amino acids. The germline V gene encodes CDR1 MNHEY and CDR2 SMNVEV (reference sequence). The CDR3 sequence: CASSLYGQAANYGYTF. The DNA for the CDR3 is TGTGCCAGCAGCCTCTACGGACAGGCTGCTAACTATGGCTACACCTTC.

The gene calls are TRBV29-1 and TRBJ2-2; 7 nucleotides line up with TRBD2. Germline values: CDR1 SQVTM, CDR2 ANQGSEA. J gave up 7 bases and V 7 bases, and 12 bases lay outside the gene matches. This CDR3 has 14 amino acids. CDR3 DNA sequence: TGCAGCGCTTACCCCGGGGGGTATGACGGGGAGCTGTTTTTT. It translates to CSAYPGGYDGELFF.

The CDR3 protein is CASSPQGQGINQPQHF. The CDR3 DNA reads as TGTGCCAGTAGTCCGCAGGGACAGGGCATCAATCAGCCCCAGCATTTT. The chain has TRBV19 and TRBJ1-5; 9 bases match TRBD1. Germline V gives CDR1 LNHDA, CDR2 SQIVND (reference sequence). This CDR3 has 16 amino acids. Trimming removed 5 bases from V and 3 bases from J; junction bases left unmatched: 8.

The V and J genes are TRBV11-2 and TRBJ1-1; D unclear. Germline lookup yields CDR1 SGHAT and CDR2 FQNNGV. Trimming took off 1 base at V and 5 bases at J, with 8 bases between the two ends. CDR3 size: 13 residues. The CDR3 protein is CASSLVRGTEAFF. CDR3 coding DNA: TGTGCCAGCAGCTTAGTAAGAGGAACTGAAGCTTTCTTT. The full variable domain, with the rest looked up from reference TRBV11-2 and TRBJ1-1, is EAGVAQSPRYKIIEKRQSVAFWCNPISGHATLYWYQQILGQGPKLLIQFQNNGVVDDSQLPKDRFSAERLKGVDSTLKIQPAKLEDSAVYLCASSLVRGTEAFFGQGTRLTVV.

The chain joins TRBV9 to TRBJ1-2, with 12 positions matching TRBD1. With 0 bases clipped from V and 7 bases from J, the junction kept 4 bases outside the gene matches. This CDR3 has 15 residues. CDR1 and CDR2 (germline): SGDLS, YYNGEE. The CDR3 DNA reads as TGTGCCAGCAGCGTAGGAGGGACAGGGGGCATTGGCTACACCTTC. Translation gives CASSVGGTGGIGYTF.

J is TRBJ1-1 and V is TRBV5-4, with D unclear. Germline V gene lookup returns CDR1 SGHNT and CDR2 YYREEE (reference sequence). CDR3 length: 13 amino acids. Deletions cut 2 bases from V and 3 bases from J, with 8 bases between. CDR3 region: CASSLGSYTEAFF. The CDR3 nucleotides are TGTGCCAGCAGCTTAGGAAGTTACACTGAAGCTTTCTTT. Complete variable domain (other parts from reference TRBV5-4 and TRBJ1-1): ETGVTQSPTHLIKTRGQQVTLRCSSQSGHNTVSWYQQALGQGPQFIFQYYREEENGRGNFPPRFSGLQFPNYSSELNVNALELDDSALYLCASSLGSYTEAFFGQGTRLTVV.

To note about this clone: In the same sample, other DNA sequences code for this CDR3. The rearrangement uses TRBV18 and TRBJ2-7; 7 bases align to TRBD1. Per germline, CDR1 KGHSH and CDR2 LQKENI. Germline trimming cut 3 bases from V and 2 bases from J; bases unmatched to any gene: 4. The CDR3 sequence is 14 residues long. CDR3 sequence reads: CASSPPGQTYEQYF. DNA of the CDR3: TGTGCCAGCTCACCCCCGGGACAGACCTACGAGCAGTACTTC.

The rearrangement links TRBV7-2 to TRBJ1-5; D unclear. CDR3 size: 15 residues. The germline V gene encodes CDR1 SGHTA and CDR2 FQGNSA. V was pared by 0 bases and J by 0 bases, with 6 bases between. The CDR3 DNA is TGTGCCAGCAGCTTAGCAGGCCTTAGCAATCAGCCCCAGCATTTT. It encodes CASSLAGLSNQPQHF.

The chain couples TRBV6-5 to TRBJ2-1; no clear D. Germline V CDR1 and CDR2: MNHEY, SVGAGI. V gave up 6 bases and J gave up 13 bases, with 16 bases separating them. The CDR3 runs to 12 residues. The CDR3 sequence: CASRTVKGRQFF. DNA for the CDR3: TGTGCCAGCAGAACCGTGAAGGGAAGACAGTTCTTC.

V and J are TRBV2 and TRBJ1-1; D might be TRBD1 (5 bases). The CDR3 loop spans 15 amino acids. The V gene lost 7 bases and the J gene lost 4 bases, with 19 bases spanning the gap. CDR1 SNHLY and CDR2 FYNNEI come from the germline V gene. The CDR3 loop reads CASITGGRAATEAFF. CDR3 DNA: TGTGCCAGCATCACAGGAGGAAGGGCAGCCACTGAAGCTTTCTTT.

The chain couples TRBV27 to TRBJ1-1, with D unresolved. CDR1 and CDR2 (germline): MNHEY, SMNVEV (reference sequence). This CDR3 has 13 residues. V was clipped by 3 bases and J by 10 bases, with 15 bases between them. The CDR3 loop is CASSFASQVLAFF. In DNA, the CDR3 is TGTGCCAGCAGTTTCGCCAGCCAGGTATTAGCTTTCTTT.

This CDR3 reads CASSLSGTYGYTF. In DNA, the CDR3 is TGTGCCAGCAGTTTGTCAGGGACCTATGGCTACACCTTC. The chain joins TRBV28 to TRBJ1-2; tentatively, D is TRBD1 (5 bases). The CDR3 is made up of 13 amino acids. Germline CDR1 MDHEN, CDR2 SYDVKM. Between the trimmed V and J ends, which lost 3 bases and 4 bases, there was a span of 9 bases.